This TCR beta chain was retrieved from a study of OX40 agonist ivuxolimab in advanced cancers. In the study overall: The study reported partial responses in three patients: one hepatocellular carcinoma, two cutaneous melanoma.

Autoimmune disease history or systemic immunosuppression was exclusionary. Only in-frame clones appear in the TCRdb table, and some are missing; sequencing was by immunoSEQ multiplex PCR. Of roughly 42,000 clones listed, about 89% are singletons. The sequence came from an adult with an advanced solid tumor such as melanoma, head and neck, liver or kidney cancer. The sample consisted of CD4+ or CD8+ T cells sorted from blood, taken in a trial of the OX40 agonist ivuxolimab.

CDR3 sequence reads: CASSLDHYSGNTIYF. CDR3 bases: TGCGCCAGCAGCTTGGATCACTACTCTGGAAACACCATATATTTT. The chain couples TRBV5-1 to TRBJ1-3; D gene unclear. With 0 bases removed from V and 0 bases from J, the gap between germline ends came to 7 bases. The CDR3 has 15 amino acids. Germline V gene lookup returns CDR1 SGHRS and CDR2 YFSETQ.